The sample holds a few counts of the clone carrying this TCR beta chain. Trimming left V 4 bases short and J 3 bases short, with 10 bases between. The CDR3 runs to 13 residues. Germline V lookup: CDR1 SGDLS, CDR2 YYNGEE. The data were taken from a study of blood T cell repertoires in COVID-19. Overall study context: Donors in the United States, Italy and Spain gave samples during acute or convalescent COVID-19. Sample material is recorded as cDNA or gDNA derived from T cells, B-cell-depleted T cells, or PBMCs.

Under the authors' procedure: Reference gene primer amplification yielded estimated nucleated cell counts. Only in-frame clones appear in the TCRdb table, and some are missing; sequencing was by immunoSEQ multiplex PCR. V and J calls and clone size are those listed in that table; D and trimming were worked out from the DNA. The sample records 90,000 to 120,000 clones, less than 75% being singletons. Specimen: peripheral blood. The origin of this receptor is a woman aged 35 to 49 with acute or convalescent COVID-19. The chain recombines TRBV9 with TRBJ2-5; D unresolved. CDR3 protein: CASSSPSEETQYF. The CDR3, as DNA: TGTGCCAGCAGCTCTCCTAGTGAAGAGACCCAGTACTTC.